What follows are 14 T cell receptor beta chains derived from one specimen sequenced in a study of cytomegalovirus exposure and HLA in healthy donors. The PCR employed 60 Vbeta primers together with 13 Jbeta primers. TCRdb keeps only in-frame clones here, not all; method: immunoSEQ multiplex PCR. This sample has approximately 280,000 clones, with about 90% found just once. The specimen was PBMCs. The receptor set was obtained from a woman between 18 and 29 years old in good health and CMV-seronegative.

J is TRBJ2-5 and V is TRBV25-1; 7 bases line up with TRBD1. V was pared by 3 bases and J by 6 bases, with 16 bases of the junction left unmatched. Germline V gene data show CDR1 as MGHDK and CDR2 as SYGVNS. CDR3 length: 17 residues. The CDR3 reads CASSEGNTGAWGKTQYF. The CDR3 DNA follows: TGTGCCAGCAGTGAGGGGAATACAGGGGCCTGGGGGAAGACCCAGTACTTC. Full variable domain (remainder filled in from reference TRBV25-1 and TRBJ2-5): EADIYQTPRYLVIGTGKKITLECSQTMGHDKMYWYQQDPGMELHLIHYSYGVNSTEKGDLSSESTVSRIRTEHFPLTLESARPSHTSQYLCASSEGNTGAWGKTQYFGPGTRLLVL.

This sequence joins TRBV4-1 and TRBJ1-3; no firm D call. Per the germline V gene, CDR1 is MGHRA and CDR2 is YSYEKL. The V gene lost 2 bases and the J gene lost 0 bases, with 8 bases spanning the gap. The CDR3 runs to 15 residues. The CDR3 region has the DNA TGCGCCAGCAGCCAAATCCTCTTCTCTGGAAACACCATATATTTT. Its protein is CASSQILFSGNTIYF.

This sequence joins TRBV7-3 and TRBJ2-5; TRBD2 aligns across 11 bases. The CDR3 has 13 amino acids. Germline V gene data show CDR1 as SGHTA and CDR2 as FQGTGA. The V gene end was trimmed by 7 bases and the J gene end by 5 bases; junction bases not matched to a gene: 3. CDR3: CASTSSGGETQYF. The CDR3 nucleotides are TGTGCCAGCACCTCTAGCGGGGGGGAGACCCAGTACTTC.

This chain's CDR3 is CASSTGERDTQYF. The CDR3 DNA follows: TGTGCCAGCTCAACAGGGGAACGAGATACGCAGTATTTT. J is TRBJ2-3 and V is TRBV18, with 7 bases aligning to TRBD1. J lost 5 bases, V lost 5 bases, and 4 bases had no gene match. The CDR3 has 13 residues. Germline CDR1 is KGHSH and CDR2 is LQKENI.

This sequence joins TRBV27 and TRBJ2-7, with 7 bases aligning to TRBD1. Germline values: CDR1 MNHEY, CDR2 SMNVEV (reference sequence). The CDR3 is made up of 14 amino acids. Trimming at V came to 5 bases and at J to 1 base, leaving 5 bases not matched to a gene. CDR3 protein: CASSQGQRSYEQYF. CDR3 coding DNA: TGTGCCAGCAGTCAGGGACAGAGATCCTACGAGCAGTACTTC.

The V and J genes are TRBV9 and TRBJ1-1; D is perhaps TRBD1 (6 bases). Germline V gene lookup returns CDR1 SGDLS and CDR2 YYNGEE. V was cut by 4 bases and J by 1 base, with 14 bases left in between. The CDR3 consists of 15 residues. The CDR3 loop reads CASSRGGRTNTEAFF. The DNA for the CDR3 is TGTGCCAGCAGCAGGGGGGGCAGGACGAACACTGAAGCTTTCTTT.

The CDR3 DNA sequence: TGTGCCAGCAGGGACAGGGGGAGCTCCTACGAGCAGTACTTC. This gives the protein CASRDRGSSYEQYF. The gene calls are TRBV2 and TRBJ2-7, with 10 bases aligning to TRBD1. This CDR3 contains 14 residues. CDR1 and CDR2 from the germline V gene are SNHLY and FYNNEI. V lost 6 bases, J lost 0 bases, and 2 bases stayed unmatched.

This clone was counted a single time. The J gene is TRBJ1-1, the V gene TRBV18; TRBD1 might be the D (6 bases). The CDR3 covers 16 residues. CDR1 is KGHSH and CDR2 is LQKENI in the germline V gene. Trimming cost V 0 bases and J 1 base, with 12 bases left between them. The CDR3 here is CASSPPNPGQNTEAFF. The CDR3 DNA follows: TGTGCCAGCTCACCACCAAACCCGGGACAGAACACTGAAGCTTTCTTT.

The CDR3 DNA sequence: TGTGCCAGCAGTTACTCTCGGAGCGGGGGGGCCGAGTTAGTCCGAACCTACGAGCAGTACTTC. It specifies CASSYSRSGGAELVRTYEQYF. The V gene is TRBV6-7, the J gene TRBJ2-7, with TRBD2 matching 10 bases. TRBV6-7 is given ORF status, its function remaining uncertain. This CDR3 comprises 21 residues. V lost 0 bases, J lost 2 bases, and 19 bases stayed unmatched.

The V gene is TRBV12-2, the J gene TRBJ1-2; the listed D gene, TRBD1, was not tested against the DNA. TRBV12-2 is designated a pseudogene. The CDR3 spans 13 residues. CDR3 sequence (DNA): TGTGCAAGTCGCTTAGTCAGGGCAGATGGCTACACCTTC. Its translation is CASRLVRADGYTF.

This rearrangement joins TRBV27 to TRBJ2-5, with 7 bases aligning to TRBD1. The V and J ends lost 4 bases and 4 bases, in that order; junction bases with no gene match: 15. The germline gives CDR1 MNHEY, CDR2 SMNVEV (reference sequence). CDR3 length: 17 residues. The CDR3 loop is CASSSSRLRQGAETQYF. The CDR3 nucleotides read TGTGCCAGCAGTTCATCCCGGTTGAGACAGGGAGCAGAGACCCAGTACTTC.

The chain recombines TRBV5-1 with TRBJ2-3; D not resolved. The CDR3 totals 15 residues. Germline values: CDR1 SGHRS, CDR2 YFSETQ. The V end was cut by 1 base, the J end by 2 bases, with 11 bases between. The CDR3 region is CASSLSLPFTDTQYF. The CDR3 nucleotides are TGCGCCAGCAGCTTGTCCCTCCCCTTCACAGATACGCAGTATTTT.

The chain recombines TRBV6-5 with TRBJ1-1; the D is unclear. With 5 bases removed from V and 1 base from J, the gap between germline ends came to 14 bases. The CDR3 runs to 15 residues. The germline gives CDR1 MNHEY, CDR2 SVGAGI. In DNA form, the CDR3 reads TGTGCCAGCAGTCAGAGGAATACGAGGAACACTGAAGCTTTCTTT. It translates to CASSQRNTRNTEAFF.

The chain links TRBV21-1 to TRBJ2-1; TRBD2 reflects the table's D call only, with no check against the DNA. TRBV21-1 is flagged as a pseudogene. The CDR3 is 17 amino acids. The CDR3 protein is CASSKNAGTHSYDEQFF. The CDR3 bases are TGTGCCAGCAGCAAAAACGCCGGGACTCACTCTTACGATGAGCAGTTCTTC.